Listed below are T cell receptor beta chains from one sample, sequenced in a study of T cells in Graves' hyperthyroidism and ophthalmopathy. MiXCR was run by TCRdb on the multiplex PCR reads, yielding one entry per CDR3 protein. The sample consists of 550,000 to 600,000 distinct CDR3 sequences, 14% of them appearing once. The sample consisted of blood. These TCRs come from a woman between 18 and 29 years old with Graves' ophthalmopathy. Both conserved end residues are part of each CDR3. D genes are given only for firm matches. Size is omitted from some rows. Given values are once, few, many or a class for expanded clones.

CDR3 DNA	CDR3 protein	clone size	J gene	V gene	D gene
TGTGCCATCAGTGAGACGGACAGGGTGGAGCCCCAGCATTTT	CAISETDRVEPQHF	many	TRBJ1-5	TRBV10-3	TRBD1
TGTGCCAGCAGTTACTCAGGGACGGTCACCTACAATGAGCAGTTCTTC	CASSYSGTVTYNEQFF	NA	TRBJ2-1	TRBV6-5	NA
TGTGCCAGCAGCCTCGGGACTAGCGGGAATAATGAGCAGTTCTTC	CASSLGTSGNNEQFF	many	TRBJ2-1	TRBV11-2	TRBD2
TGTGCCTGGAGTGTAGGGCAGGGGGAGACGAGTGGCTACACCTTC	CAWSVGQGETSGYTF	many	TRBJ1-2	TRBV30	TRBD1
TGCAGTGCTAGTTATGGGACTGAAGCTTTCTTT	CSASYGTEAFF	few	TRBJ1-1	TRBV20-1	NA
TGTGCCAGCAGCCCGACAGGGTTTCGGAGCTATGGCTACACCTTC	CASSPTGFRSYGYTF	NA	TRBJ1-2	TRBV3-1	TRBD1
TGCAGCTGTCAGGGGCGGGAAGCCTACGAGCAGTACTTC	CSCQGREAYEQYF	NA	TRBJ2-7	TRBV29-1	NA
TGTGCCAGCAGACCAGCCGGGGGCTCTACTGACATTCAGTACTTC	CASRPAGGSTDIQYF	many	TRBJ2-4	TRBV11-2	NA
TGTGCCAGCAGCCCCCGGGGGCAGGGGGGGACCTACGAGCAGTACTTC	CASSPRGQGGTYEQYF	many	TRBJ2-7	TRBV7-2	NA
TGTGCCAGCAGGCGGACGGAAGTTGAAGCTTTCTTT	CASRRTEVEAFF	NA	TRBJ1-1	TRBV5-4	NA
TGTGCCAGCAGTGAGCGGGATCTGACAGATACGCAGTATTTT	CASSERDLTDTQYF	many	TRBJ2-3	TRBV6-1	NA
TGTGCCACCAGTGACTCCGGGACGGGCTCCTACGAGCAGTACTTC	CATSDSGTGSYEQYF	many	TRBJ2-7	TRBV24-1	NA
TGCAGTGCTGGGACTAGCGGTTTCACAGATACGCAGTATTTT	CSAGTSGFTDTQYF	many	TRBJ2-3	TRBV20-1	TRBD2
TGTGCCAGCAGCCCGGGACTAGCGGCCGACCGGGAGCAGTTCTTC	CASSPGLAADREQFF	NA	TRBJ2-1	TRBV7-3	TRBD2
TGCGCCAGCAGTGAGTCATCCTCGGCAGGCAGCACAGATACGCAGTATTTT	CASSESSSAGSTDTQYF	many	TRBJ2-3	TRBV10-1	NA
TGCAGTGCTAGAGACCCTCCCGCGGCGGCTTTCTTT	CSARDPPAAAFF	many	TRBJ1-1	TRBV20-1	NA
TGCGCCAGCGGCACGTACAGGCCGTCAGGGAACACTGAAGCTTTCTTT	CASGTYRPSGNTEAFF	few	TRBJ1-1	TRBV4-1	NA
TGTGCCAGCAGCTGGGGGGAGGAAAAACTGTTTTTT	CASSWGEEKLFF	once	TRBJ1-4	TRBV6-2/TRBV6-3	NA
TGTGCCAGCATGGACCGGTTGATACCGAGGGGCAATCAGCCCCAGCATTTT	CASMDRLIPRGNQPQHF	few	TRBJ1-5	TRBV28	NA
TGTGCCAGCAGCTCCCCGGTCGATCAGTTCTTC	CASSSPVDQFF	many	TRBJ2-1	TRBV7-9	NA
TGTGCCAGCAGCCCTACGGGCAGGGACTCCTACGAGCAGTACTTC	CASSPTGRDSYEQYF	few	TRBJ2-7	TRBV4-1	NA
TGCGCCAGCAGTGGGACTCCAGGCACCGGGGAGCTGTTTTTT	CASSGTPGTGELFF	few	TRBJ2-2	TRBV5-1	NA
TGTGCCAGCAGCCCCGGGGGGGGTCGGGGGATAGAGGAAAAACTGTTTTTT	CASSPGGGRGIEEKLFF	few	TRBJ1-4	TRBV7-2	NA
TGTGCCAGCAGCCCGCGCCGGGTGGCTAACTATGGCTACACCTTC	CASSPRRVANYGYTF	once	TRBJ1-2	TRBV7-2	NA
TGTGCCAGCAGCGTGACAACCGGCGAGGGTTGGAACTATGGCTACACCTTC	CASSVTTGEGWNYGYTF	many	TRBJ1-2	TRBV7-3	NA
TGTGCCAGCAGCGCCAGACAGGGCGGAGAGACCCAGTACTTC	CASSARQGGETQYF	NA	TRBJ2-5	TRBV9	TRBD1
TGTGCCAGCAGTTATGTGGGGGGATACACTGAAGCTTTCTTT	CASSYVGGYTEAFF	few	TRBJ1-1	TRBV6-5	NA
TGCGCCAGCAGCGGGACTAGCGGCATCATTAGGCAACTCACAGATACGCAGTATTTT	CASSGTSGIIRQLTDTQYF	NA	TRBJ2-3	TRBV10-1	TRBD2
TGTGCCAGCAGCTCTGGACAGTGGGACTACGAGCAGTACTTC	CASSSGQWDYEQYF	many	TRBJ2-7	TRBV7-6	NA
TGTGCCAGCAGCTTTGTACTCTTCGGGGAGACCCAGTACTTC	CASSFVLFGETQYF	few	TRBJ2-5	TRBV7-9	NA
TGCGCCAGCAGCCAAGCTATAGCGGTCGGCACAGATACGCAGTATTTT	CASSQAIAVGTDTQYF	few	TRBJ2-3	TRBV4-1	NA
TGTGCCAGCAGCTATCCCCGGTTGGCCTGGGGTGAGACCCAGTACTTC	CASSYPRLAWGETQYF	many	TRBJ2-5	TRBV12-3/TRBV12-4	NA
TGCGCCAGCAGCTATAATTTCGACAGAACGGGGGCCAACGTCCTGACTTTC	CASSYNFDRTGANVLTF	NA	TRBJ2-6	TRBV5-1	NA
TGTGCCAGCCACGCGAGCCGCTCCTACGAGCAGTACTTC	CASHASRSYEQYF	NA	TRBJ2-7	TRBV28	NA
TGCAGTGCTAGAGGAGGGAGACTAGCATCCACAGATACGCAGTATTTT	CSARGGRLASTDTQYF	many	TRBJ2-3	TRBV20-1	TRBD2
TGTGCCAGCAGCCCGCAGGGAGTACGTGAGACCCAGTACTTC	CASSPQGVRETQYF	many	TRBJ2-5	TRBV28	NA
TGTGCCAGCAGCCAACGGACCTCTAATGAAAAACTGTTTTTT	CASSQRTSNEKLFF	NA	TRBJ1-4	TRBV28	NA
TGTGCCAGCAGCCAAGACTACTCTGGGGCCAACGTCCTGACTTTC	CASSQDYSGANVLTF	many	TRBJ2-6	TRBV3-1	NA
TGTGCCACCAGTGACCCCGGTCGGGGATGGGACATTCAGTACTTC	CATSDPGRGWDIQYF	NA	TRBJ2-4	TRBV24-1	NA
TGTGCCAGTACCCTCGTTCCGGGCTCAGATACGCAGTATTTT	CASTLVPGSDTQYF	few	TRBJ2-3	TRBV19	NA
TGTGCCAGCAGCCAAGAAAATACGAACACTGAAGCTTTCTTT	CASSQENTNTEAFF	few	TRBJ1-1	TRBV3-1	NA
TGTGCCAGCATCGGGACAAATCCCTCACAGGGGGAGCTGTTTTTT	CASIGTNPSQGELFF	few	TRBJ2-2	TRBV7-6	NA
TGCGCCAGCAGCTTGGACGGGACAGAAGAAAAACTGTTTTTT	CASSLDGTEEKLFF	many	TRBJ1-4	TRBV5-1	TRBD1
TGCGCCAGCAGCCAGCCCTTCTCGGGGGGAAAAGAGACCCAGTACTTC	CASSQPFSGGKETQYF	NA	TRBJ2-5	TRBV4-1	TRBD2
TGTGCCAGCAGCCCCACATTTATTGGGCAGGGGGCCGAAGAGACCCAGTACTTC	CASSPTFIGQGAEETQYF	many	TRBJ2-5	TRBV7-8	TRBD1